The 27 T cell receptor beta chains given below trace back to one sample, sequenced in a study of PD-1 blockade in classical Hodgkin lymphoma (TCRdb year 2020). Receptors were amplified or captured by the immunoSEQ multiplex PCR assay. The clones in this table, taken by TCRdb from immuneACCESS, are in-frame only. Not every clone is retained; where verified, under half of the shortfall comes from an unresolved V gene, and the cause of the rest is unknown. The table for this sample lists under 95,000 clones; 80% to 95% of them were counted only once. The ten largest clones capture approximately 2.5% of the sample. According to the study, the label for this sample's time point signals: cycle 2 day 1 (C2D1) of nivolumab. Every trial patient had relapsed following autologous stem cell transplantation, and prior brentuximab vedotin exposure was what differed among cohorts A, B and C. Material: peripheral blood mononuclear cells (PBMCs), obtained before the second cycle of nivolumab. The receptors were sampled from a human donor with classical Hodgkin lymphoma.

CDR3 region: CASSLGTGYGYTF. The CDR3 coding sequence is TGTGCCAGCAGTCTAGGGACAGGCTATGGCTACACCTTC. V and J are TRBV27 and TRBJ1-2, with 8 bases matching TRBD1. Germline V lookup: CDR1 MNHEY, CDR2 SMNVEV (reference sequence). The V gene end was trimmed by 5 bases and the J gene end by 4 bases; junction bases not matched to a gene: 3. The CDR3 spans 13 residues.

The rearrangement uses TRBV9 and TRBJ1-1; the D gene is possibly TRBD1 (5 bases). The V end was cut by 3 bases, the J end by 0 bases, with 12 bases between. The CDR3 has 15 residues. The germline CDR1 and CDR2 sequences are SGDLS and YYNGEE. The CDR3 DNA follows: TGTGCCAGCAGCGCGGGGGTGAGGGTGAACACTGAAGCTTTCTTT. Translation gives CASSAGVRVNTEAFF.

V is TRBV19 and J is TRBJ1-5; D possibly corresponds to TRBD1 (5 bases). The ends were cut back, 3 bases at V and 4 bases at J, with 16 bases in the middle. Germline V gene lookup returns CDR1 LNHDA and CDR2 SQIVND (reference sequence). This CDR3 is 16 amino acids long. CDR3 nucleotides: TGTGCCAGTAGTATTTGGGCGGGCCAGGGAAATCAGCCCCAGCATTTT. Protein product: CASSIWAGQGNQPQHF.

The rearrangement joins TRBV7-2 to TRBJ2-5; possibly TRBD2 for D (5 bases). Per the germline V gene, CDR1 is SGHTA and CDR2 is FQGNSA. Between the trimmed V and J ends, which lost 7 bases and 3 bases, there was a span of 15 bases. CDR3 size: 14 residues. As DNA, the CDR3 is TGTGCCAGCACCCAAAAGTGGCGGGAAGAGACCCAGTACTTC. This encodes CASTQKWREETQYF.

V is TRBV28 and J is TRBJ1-2; 10 nucleotides agree with TRBD1. Per germline, CDR1 MDHEN and CDR2 SYDVKM. Trimming took 9 bases from V and 6 from J; bases not matched to a gene: 1. This CDR3 has 11 residues. CDR3 coding DNA: TGTGCCAGAGGACAGGGGGATGGCTACACCTTC. Its protein is CARGQGDGYTF.

The chain links TRBV29-1 to TRBJ2-7; the D gene is possibly TRBD1 (6 bases). V shed 4 bases and J shed 4 bases, with 14 bases lying between them. Germline assignment: CDR1 SQVTM and CDR2 ANQGSEA. The length of the CDR3 is 13 residues. CDR3 DNA sequence: TGCAGCGTTGTGACAGGAAATTGGTACGAGCAGTACTTC. Amino acids: CSVVTGNWYEQYF.

DNA of the CDR3: TGCGCCAGCAGCTTGGCCACGTTAGAAGCCGGGGCCAACGTCCTGACTTTC. Its protein product is CASSLATLEAGANVLTF. V is TRBV5-1 and J is TRBJ2-6; unclear D gene. V dropped 0 bases and J dropped 4 bases, with 14 bases sitting between them. Germline V gives CDR1 SGHRS, CDR2 YFSETQ. There are 17 residues in the CDR3.

V is TRBV5-6 and J is TRBJ2-5; TRBD1 aligns across 7 bases. The J call may be wrong; the DNA end is better matched by TRBJ2-7. CDR3 size: 15 residues. Germline V CDR1 and CDR2: SGHDT, YYEEEE. The CDR3 loop reads CASSWDSADGYEQYF. The CDR3 nucleotides are TGTGCCAGCAGCTGGGACAGTGCGGACGGGTACGAGCAGTACTTC.

The chain recombines TRBV5-1 with TRBJ1-1, with D perhaps TRBD1 (5 bases). Germline V gives CDR1 SGHRS, CDR2 YFSETQ. Trimming shortened V by 0 bases and J by 5 bases, and 20 bases separated the two germline ends. This CDR3 region has 17 residues. This chain's CDR3 is CASSLVLGGTGLTEAFF. CDR3 DNA sequence: TGCGCCAGCAGCTTGGTTTTGGGCGGGACGGGACTGACTGAAGCTTTCTTT.

This chain links TRBV5-1 with TRBJ2-7; 10 nucleotides line up with TRBD2. V shed 4 bases and J 2 bases; nucleotides not matched to a gene: 6. The CDR3 has 15 residues. CDR1 is SGHRS, CDR2 YFSETQ, per germline. The CDR3 loop is CASSPWTSGAYEQYF. As DNA, the CDR3 is TGCGCCAGCAGCCCCTGGACTAGCGGTGCCTACGAGCAGTACTTC.

The chain is built from TRBV7-9 and TRBJ2-2, with 8 positions matching TRBD2. Trimming cost V 6 bases and J 3 bases; bases outside gene matches: 6. Per the germline V gene, CDR1 is SEHNR and CDR2 is FQNEAQ (reference sequence). The CDR3 is made up of 15 amino acids. The CDR3 spells CASRQLAEYTGELFF. CDR3 coding DNA: TGTGCCAGCAGACAACTAGCGGAGTACACCGGGGAGCTGTTTTTT.

The chain couples TRBV5-1 to TRBJ1-6, with no clear D. V lost 5 bases, J lost 8 bases, and 11 bases lay in between. The CDR3 is 13 amino acids. Germline-derived CDR1 and CDR2 are SGHRS and YFSETQ. The CDR3 coding sequence is TGCGCCAGCAGTAGGGAGGCCGATTCACCCCTCCACTTT. Amino acids: CASSREADSPLHF.

This chain uses TRBV30 with TRBJ1-5; no clear D. Germline V lookup: CDR1 GTSNPN, CDR2 SVGIG (reference sequence). Trimming removed 4 bases from V and 3 bases from J, with 10 bases in between. The CDR3 is made up of 13 amino acids. The DNA for the CDR3 is TGTGCCTGGACTCGTTCGGTCAATCAGCCCCAGCATTTT. Translation gives CAWTRSVNQPQHF.

The gene calls are TRBV29-1 and TRBJ1-2, with D possibly matching TRBD1 (5 bases). The V gene's germline CDR1 is SQVTM and CDR2 ANQGSEA. There are 16 residues in the CDR3. The ends were cut back, 5 bases at V and 4 bases at J, with 23 bases in the middle. Written as DNA, the CDR3 is TGCAGCGTTTGGGGACCGGGAGGGGCGCAGGGCTATGGCTACACCTTC. This encodes CSVWGPGGAQGYGYTF.

Only one count was recorded for this clone. V gene TRBV6-5 combines with J gene TRBJ2-5; possibly TRBD1 for D (6 bases). V dropped 4 bases and J dropped 4 bases, with 16 bases sitting between them. The CDR3 runs 15 residues. CDR1 and CDR2 (germline): MNHEY, SVGAGI. DNA for the CDR3: TGTGCCAGCAGTTTTCGCCCCAGAGGGGGAGAGACCCAGTACTTC. It specifies CASSFRPRGGETQYF.

The V and J genes are TRBV11-2 and TRBJ2-1; 13 positions match TRBD2. The CDR3 is made up of 16 amino acids. Germline CDR1 is SGHAT and CDR2 is FQNNGV. J was trimmed by 8 bases and V by 4 bases; bases with no gene match: 8. The CDR3 region is CASSSSLAGGQHEQFF. The DNA for the CDR3 is TGTGCCAGCAGCTCGTCACTAGCGGGAGGGCAACATGAGCAGTTCTTC.

This chain joins TRBV9 and TRBJ2-7; a weak D match, TRBD2 (5 bases). Per the germline V gene, CDR1 is SGDLS and CDR2 is YYNGEE. V lost 3 bases and J lost 5, with 21 bases in between. The CDR3 is 16 residues long. The CDR3 DNA is TGTGCCAGCAGCGGGCGAACAGCGGCCCCATCGGACGAGCAGTACTTC. Amino acids: CASSGRTAAPSDEQYF.

The rearrangement uses TRBV5-5 and TRBJ2-7; TRBD2 agrees at 7 bases. CDR1 and CDR2 from the germline V gene are SGHKS and YYEKEE (reference sequence). The V and J ends lost 4 bases and 1 base, in that order; junction bases with no gene match: 8. This CDR3 has 15 amino acids. The CDR3 DNA reads as TGTGCCAGCAGCCCTAGCGGCCTGAGGTCCTACGAGCAGTACTTC. This codes for CASSPSGLRSYEQYF.

V usage is TRBV7-2 and J usage is TRBJ1-1, with D unresolved. Trimming took off 4 bases at V and 7 bases at J, with 13 bases between the two ends. Germline loops: CDR1 SGHTA, CDR2 FQGNSA. The CDR3 has 13 residues. CDR3 amino acids: CASSYVSYGEAFF. The CDR3 nucleotides are TGTGCCAGCAGCTACGTTTCGTATGGTGAAGCTTTCTTT. Based on the CDR3 plus reference TRBV7-2 and TRBJ1-1, the full variable domain is GAGVSQSPSNKVTEKGKDVELRCDPISGHTALYWYRQSLGQGLEFLIYFQGNSAPDKSGLPSDRFSAERTGGSVSTLTIQRTQQEDSAVYLCASSYVSYGEAFFGQGTRLTVV.

For this clone: The junction departs from the called germline gene at one end, perhaps through a read error. The rearrangement uses TRBV28 and TRBJ2-3; weak D call: TRBD2 (7 bases). The CDR3 contains 15 residues. The V gene's germline CDR1 is MDHEN and CDR2 SYDVKM. This CDR3 reads CASSPRGRVWREWDF. The CDR3 DNA is TGTGCCAGCTCCCCCCGGGGGCGGGTCTGGCGGGAGTGGGATTTT. The full variable domain, rest sourced from reference TRBV28 and TRBJ2-3, is DVKVTQSSRYLVKRTGEKVFLECVQDMDHENMFWYRQDPGLGLRLIYFSYDVKMKEKGDIPEGYSVSREKKERFSLILESASTNQTSMYLCASSPRGRVWREWDFGPGTRLTVL.

This chain joins TRBV6-6 and TRBJ2-1; weak D call: TRBD1 (5 bases). The CDR3 contains 12 residues. V was cut by 0 bases and J by 13 bases, with 10 bases left in between. Germline V gives CDR1 MNHNY, CDR2 SVGAGI (reference sequence). CDR3 nucleotides: TGTGCCAGCAGTTACTCGGGGCGGAGCCAGTTCTTC. Translation gives CASSYSGRSQFF.

This sequence joins TRBV29-1 and TRBJ2-3; D might be TRBD2 (6 bases). The CDR3 loop spans 12 amino acids. CDR1 and CDR2 (germline): SQVTM, ANQGSEA. Trimming pared 4 bases from V and 4 bases from J, leaving 9 bases between. DNA of the CDR3: TGCAGCGTTGGGGGGGTCTCAGATACGCAGTATTTT. This codes for CSVGGVSDTQYF.

This sequence joins TRBV19 and TRBJ1-5, with D possibly matching TRBD1 (5 bases). Germline assignment: CDR1 LNHDA and CDR2 SQIVND (reference sequence). Trimming removed 3 bases at V and 6 bases at J, with 12 bases between. The CDR3 has 14 amino acids. CDR3 nucleotides: TGTGCCAGTAGTATCCTTGTGGGGGTTCAGCCCCAGCATTTT. This encodes CASSILVGVQPQHF.

The rearrangement joins TRBV18 to TRBJ1-2; no clear D gene. The CDR3 is 15 amino acids. Germline CDR1 is KGHSH and CDR2 is LQKENI. V was shortened by 3 bases and J by 3 bases, with 14 bases between the two germline ends. The chain's CDR3 is CASSPRETWDYGYTF. The CDR3 DNA sequence: TGTGCCAGCTCACCGAGGGAGACCTGGGACTATGGCTACACCTTC. Variable domain in full (rest from reference TRBV18 and TRBJ1-2): NAGVMQNPRHLVRRRGQEARLRCSPMKGHSHVYWYRQLPEEGLKFMVYLQKENIIDESGMPKERFSAEFPKEGPSILRIQQVVRGDSAAYFCASSPRETWDYGYTFGSGTRLTVV.

The V and J genes are TRBV6-5 and TRBJ1-3, with no clear D. V was cut by 6 bases and J by 4 bases, with 13 bases left in between. Germline V gives CDR1 MNHEY, CDR2 SVGAGI. The CDR3 length is 14 residues. CDR3 sequence: CASRPYVSGNTIYF. In DNA, the CDR3 is TGTGCCAGCAGACCTTATGTTTCAGGAAACACCATATATTTT.

This sequence joins TRBV6-1 and TRBJ2-7, with 9 bases aligning to TRBD1. The V segment lost 4 bases and the J segment 4 bases; nucleotides outside the gene matches: 8. This CDR3 contains 15 residues. Germline values: CDR1 MNHNS, CDR2 SASEGT. In nucleotides, the CDR3 is TGTGCCAGCAGTGTAAGGGGACAGGGTTATTACGAGCAGTACTTC. Protein sequence: CASSVRGQGYYEQYF.

The rearrangement links TRBV28 to TRBJ1-4; 8 nucleotides agree with TRBD1. This CDR3 is 17 amino acids long. CDR1 is MDHEN and CDR2 is SYDVKM in the germline V gene. J lost 7 bases, V lost 4 bases, and 14 bases had no gene match. The CDR3 DNA sequence: TGTGCCAGCAGTTACATAATAAGGAGGACAGGGAGTGAAAAACTGTTTTTT. This codes for CASSYIIRRTGSEKLFF.